Presented here are 15 T cell receptor beta chains from one specimen sequenced in a study of blood T cell repertoires in COVID-19. The data were produced by immunoSEQ multiplex PCR, yet TCRdb's version contains in-frame clones alone and is incomplete. The sample lists approximately 210,000 clones, approximately 82% occurring once. The sequenced sample consisted of peripheral blood. Receptors originate from a woman aged 50 to 60 with acute or convalescent COVID-19.

The genes are TRBV3-1 (or the pseudogene TRBV3-2) and TRBJ2-6; D uncertain. This CDR3 has 15 residues. Germline assignment: CDR1 LGHDT and CDR2 YNNKEL (reference sequence). With 6 bases removed from V and 0 bases from J, the gap between germline ends came to 9 bases. CDR3 sequence reads: CASSWQNSGANVLTF. CDR3 DNA: TGTGCCAGCAGTTGGCAGAACTCTGGGGCCAACGTCCTGACTTTC.

The V call is TRBV5-5, the J call TRBJ2-3; 7 nucleotides match TRBD2. CDR1 is SGHKS and CDR2 is YYEKEE in the germline V gene (reference sequence). The V and J ends lost 4 bases and 3 bases, in that order; junction bases with no gene match: 11. The CDR3 consists of 16 residues. CDR3 nucleotides: TGTGCCAGCAGCGAAAAGGGCGGGAGTAGGACAGATACGCAGTATTTT. This gives the protein CASSEKGGSRTDTQYF. The whole variable domain, remainder taken from reference TRBV5-5 and TRBJ2-3, is DAGVTQSPTHLIKTRGQQVTLRCSPISGHKSVSWYQQVLGQGPQFIFQYYEKEERGRGNFPDRFSARQFPNYSSELNVNALLLGDSALYLCASSEKGGSRTDTQYFGPGTRLTVL.

This clone was observed a handful of times. The J gene is TRBJ1-4, the V gene TRBV15, with D unresolved. CDR1 LNHNV and CDR2 YYDKDF come from the germline V gene (reference sequence). The CDR3 loop spans 16 amino acids. V lost 0 bases and J lost 8, with 16 bases in between. The CDR3 here is CATSRDYSVPREKLFF. The DNA for the CDR3 is TGTGCCACCAGCAGAGATTACTCGGTTCCACGCGAAAAACTGTTTTTT.

The rearrangement links TRBV6-5 to TRBJ1-5, with a weak D call TRBD1 (5 bases). Germline values: CDR1 MNHEY, CDR2 SVGAGI. The CDR3 is 15 residues long. Trimming cost V 6 bases and J 0 bases, with 12 bases left between them. CDR3 DNA sequence: TGTGCCAGCAGGAATGGGGGGGGTAGCAATCAGCCCCAGCATTTT. Its protein is CASRNGGGSNQPQHF.

The chain couples TRBV28 to TRBJ2-7; weak D call: TRBD1 (8 bases). The CDR3 has 15 residues. The V gene lost 7 bases and the J gene lost 6 bases, with 22 bases spanning the gap. Germline lookup yields CDR1 MDHEN and CDR2 SYDVKM. The CDR3 reads CASTLSGTGVGEQYF. Here the CDR3 DNA reads TGTGCCAGCACTCTGAGCGGGACAGGTGTGGGCGAGCAGTACTTC.

The rearrangement links TRBV14 to TRBJ2-5, with TRBD2 matching over 8 bases. CDR3 length: 13 amino acids. CDR1 and CDR2 from the germline V gene are SGHDN and FVKESK. J lost 2 bases, V lost 6 bases, and 2 bases had no gene match. The CDR3 DNA reads TGTGCCAGCAGTAGCGGGGCTCAAGAGACCCAGTACTTC. Its protein product is CASSSGAQETQYF.

V usage is TRBV5-1 and J usage is TRBJ1-4, with 7 bases matching TRBD1. CDR1 SGHRS and CDR2 YFSETQ come from the germline V gene. Trimming cost V 0 bases and J 8 bases; bases outside gene matches: 4. This CDR3 region has 14 residues. The CDR3 is CASSLGGTAEKLFF. CDR3 nucleotide sequence: TGCGCCAGCAGCTTGGGAGGGACAGCAGAAAAACTGTTTTTT.

CDR3: CASSQRGALNTEAFF. In nucleotides, the CDR3 is TGTGCCAGCTCACAGCGGGGGGCCCTGAACACTGAAGCTTTCTTT. This rearrangement joins TRBV27 to TRBJ1-1, with a tentative D call TRBD1 (6 bases). V was cut by 8 bases and J by 0 bases, with 16 bases left in between. Germline lookup yields CDR1 MNHEY and CDR2 SMNVEV (reference sequence). The CDR3 is made up of 15 amino acids.

This chain joins TRBV6-1 and TRBJ2-1; 7 bases agree with TRBD1. CDR3 length equals 13 residues. The junction had 9 bases not matched to a gene; V was cut back by 7 bases and J by 9 bases. CDR1 is MNHNS and CDR2 is SASEGT in the germline V gene. Written as DNA, the CDR3 is TGTGCCAGCACCAGGGGGAAAACAGGTGAGCAGTTCTTC. The encoded protein is CASTRGKTGEQFF.

CDR3 loop: CASSQDGTGSNSPLHF. The DNA for the CDR3 is TGTGCCAGCAGCCAAGATGGGACAGGTTCTAATTCACCCCTCCACTTT. This sequence joins TRBV3-1 (or the pseudogene TRBV3-2) and TRBJ1-6; TRBD1 agrees at 8 bases. This CDR3 contains 16 residues. The V gene's germline CDR1 is LGHDT and CDR2 YNNKEL (reference sequence). With 0 bases clipped from V and 6 bases from J, the junction kept 4 bases outside the gene matches.

This chain links TRBV12-3 or TRBV12-4 with TRBJ2-1, with D unresolved. CDR3 size: 13 residues. The V end lost 6 bases, the J end lost 4 bases, and 10 bases lay between the germline ends. CDR3 loop: CASRGAPYNEQFF. The CDR3 nucleotides read TGTGCCAGCAGGGGCGCCCCTTACAATGAGCAGTTCTTC.

The V and J genes are TRBV29-1 and TRBJ2-7, with 10 bases that match TRBD2. The V and J ends lost 5 bases and 2 bases, in that order; junction bases with no gene match: 3. The CDR3 consists of 13 residues. Germline assignment: CDR1 SQVTM and CDR2 ANQGSEA. The CDR3 is CSVLAGGTYEQYF. In nucleotides, the CDR3 is TGCAGCGTTTTAGCGGGAGGAACCTACGAGCAGTACTTC.

This clone occurred a few times. This sequence joins TRBV29-1 and TRBJ1-1; D may be TRBD1 (5 bases). The germline CDR1 and CDR2 sequences are SQVTM and ANQGSEA. Trimming took off 5 bases at V and 1 base at J, with 8 bases between the two ends. CDR3 length: 12 residues. CDR3 in DNA: TGCAGCGTTCAAAGGGGGAACACTGAAGCTTTCTTT. Translating gives CSVQRGNTEAFF.

V gene TRBV19 combines with J gene TRBJ2-1; D call uncertain. With 5 bases removed from V and 10 bases from J, the gap between germline ends came to 9 bases. The CDR3 covers 11 residues. CDR1 LNHDA and CDR2 SQIVND come from the germline V gene (reference sequence). CDR3 sequence: CASSLTNEQFF. The CDR3 DNA is TGTGCCAGTAGTCTAACTAACGAGCAGTTCTTC.

This clone was detected a few times. The V gene is TRBV2, the J gene TRBJ1-5; TRBD1 might be the D (6 bases). V was cut by 6 bases and J by 3 bases, with 15 bases left in between. Germline CDR1 SNHLY, CDR2 FYNNEI. The CDR3 is made up of 15 amino acids. The CDR3 DNA reads as TGTGCCAGCAGGGCAAAACAGGGTTTCAATCAGCCCCAGCATTTT. It is translated as CASRAKQGFNQPQHF.